This record covers a single T cell receptor beta chain. Its matching antigen is unknown. Researchers ran the PCR with 60 Vbeta and 13 Jbeta primers. The repertoire was sequenced with immunoSEQ multiplex PCR; TCRdb's copy has only in-frame clones and lacks some. The data contain about 89,000 clones, about 80% of them singletons. This specimen comes from a study of cytomegalovirus exposure and HLA in healthy donors. J gave up 1 base and V 5 bases, and 5 bases lay outside the gene matches. Germline V gene lookup returns CDR1 WSHSY and CDR2 SAAADI. The length of the CDR3 is 15 residues. Overall study findings and caveats: The study flagged some 180 TCR beta chains as cytomegalovirus-associated. As a later analysis showed, several of the most significant clusters appeared to be linked to common viral pathogens. More clonal expansion characterized HLA-associated TCR beta chains than equally common others in a later analysis. TCR sequences were mostly rare, though some public TCRs occurred in many donors.

The sequence derives from a male donor in good health and CMV-seronegative. This chain joins TRBV10-2 and TRBJ1-5, with 7 bases identical to TRBD1. The material sequenced was PBMCs. The CDR3 coding sequence is TGCGCCAGCAGTCCTCCGACAGGGAGCAATCAGCCCCAGCATTTT. Amino acids: CASSPPTGSNQPQHF.